The rows below give T cell receptor beta chains drawn from one sample of a study of cytomegalovirus exposure and HLA in healthy donors. Produced via immunoSEQ multiplex PCR; TCRdb's table is partial and in-frame only. Among roughly 150,000 clones, 65% to 80% were seen once, and the ten largest hold 6.5%. Sequencing was performed on PBMCs. The source of these receptors is a man aged 40-49 years in good health and CMV-seropositive. Both conserved end residues are part of each CDR3. The D gene is left open where the match is weak. Size is omitted from some rows. Given values are once, few, many or a class for expanded clones.

abundance	d_gene	j_gene	v_gene	CDR3nt	CDR3aa
.	TRBD1	TRBJ1-5	TRBV28	TGTGCCAGCAGTTCCGCACAGGGGGATCAGCCCCAGCATTTT	CASSSAQGDQPQHF
.	.	TRBJ2-1	TRBV10-3	TGTGCCAAACAGGTCCCGTCCTACAATGAGCAGTTCTTC	CAKQVPSYNEQFF
.	.	TRBJ2-7	TRBV20-1	TGCAGTGCTGGCAACTACGAGCAGTACTTC	CSAGNYEQYF
.	.	TRBJ1-4	TRBV7-7	TGTGCCAGCAGCTTAGAGAGGTTTGGGAAACTGTTTTTT	CASSLERFGKLFF
.	.	TRBJ2-1	TRBV11-3	TGTGCCAGCAGCTATAGCAGCCCCCATGAGCAGTTCTTC	CASSYSSPHEQFF
.	.	TRBJ2-7	TRBV6-5	TGTGCCAGCAGTTATTTGGGGGCCACGTTTTACGAGCAGTACTTC	CASSYLGATFYEQYF
.	.	TRBJ2-1	TRBV27	TGTGCCAGCAGTTTGGACATGGGGTCGGCTGAGCAGTTCTTC	CASSLDMGSAEQFF
few	.	TRBJ2-7	TRBV10-3	TGTGCCATCAGTGAGTCGAAGGGGTACGAGCAGTACTTC	CAISESKGYEQYF
.	TRBD1	TRBJ1-1	TRBV10-3	TGTGCCATCAGTCACGGACAGGCAATAAACACTGAAGCTTTCTTT	CAISHGQAINTEAFF
.	.	TRBJ1-4	TRBV7-2	TGTGCCAGCAGCTTCTACAGGGTGGATGAAAAACTGTTTTTT	CASSFYRVDEKLFF
.	.	TRBJ1-2	TRBV11-2	TGTGCCAGCAGCTTATTTAAAGGAGCTAACTATGGCTACACCTTC	CASSLFKGANYGYTF
few	.	TRBJ1-2	TRBV5-6	TGTGCCAGCAGCCGGGACTTTGGCGGCTACACCTTC	CASSRDFGGYTF
.	.	TRBJ1-5	TRBV28	TGTGCCAGCAGCAAGAGTAGCAATCAGCCCCAGCATTTT	CASSKSSNQPQHF
.	.	TRBJ2-5	TRBV6-6	TGTGCCAGCAGTTTCTCGGGACAACCACAAGAGACCCAGTACTTC	CASSFSGQPQETQYF
.	.	TRBJ1-5	TRBV28	TGTGCCAGCAGGGAACACGGAGGCATCTTAGTAAATCAGCCCCAGCATTTT	CASREHGGILVNQPQHF
.	TRBD1	TRBJ1-2	TRBV14	TGTGCCAGCAGCCAACTGGGTAAAGGGGGCGGCTATGGCTACACCTTC	CASSQLGKGGGYGYTF
.	TRBD1	TRBJ1-3	TRBV7-8	TGTGCCACCCTCCGGGACAGAGGTGGAAACACCATATATTTT	CATLRDRGGNTIYF
.	.	TRBJ2-3	TRBV18	TGTGCCAGCTCACCCGGGGAAAGCACAGATACGCAGTATTTT	CASSPGESTDTQYF
.	.	TRBJ2-7	TRBV23-1	TGCGCCAGCAGTCACCCCGGGGGTATCCACGAGCAGTACTTC	CASSHPGGIHEQYF
.	TRBD2	TRBJ2-7	TRBV6-1	TGTGCCAGCAAGACTAGCGGGACCCAGGGGGAGCAGTACTTC	CASKTSGTQGEQYF
.	.	TRBJ2-6	TRBV5-1	TGCGCCAGCAGCCCGCTGATGGGCCTGGCCGGGGCCAACGTCCTGACTTTC	CASSPLMGLAGANVLTF
.	TRBD1	TRBJ1-2	TRBV5-1	TGCGCCAGCAGCTCAGGACAGGGGGCGTATGGCTACACCTTC	CASSSGQGAYGYTF
.	.	TRBJ2-3	TRBV29-1	TGCAGCGTTGAAGATGCCAGAGATACGCAGTATTTT	CSVEDARDTQYF
.	TRBD2	TRBJ2-1	TRBV14	TGTGCCAGCAGCCAAGATCGCCGGACTAGCAATGTGGGCTCCTACAATGAGCAGTTCTTC	CASSQDRRTSNVGSYNEQFF
.	.	TRBJ1-5	TRBV19	TGTGCCAGTAGTATCCAGAGCAATCAGCCCCAGCATTTT	CASSIQSNQPQHF
.	.	TRBJ2-2	TRBV29-1	TGCAGCGTCGCTAGGAACACCGGGGAGCTGTTTTTT	CSVARNTGELFF